This T cell receptor beta chain comes out of a study of shared clonotypes between healthy human individuals. Study background: Per donor, CD8 memory used one plate, CD8 naive used two, CD4 memory used three and CD4 naive used three.

The trim removed 0 bases at V and 6 bases at J, leaving 0 bases unmatched. CDR1 is SGHNT and CDR2 is YYREEE in the germline V gene (reference sequence). The CDR3 is made up of 14 amino acids. Each donor was a Caucasian adult residing in Nashville, Tennessee. Investigators divided CD4+ cells into CD45RA+ naive and CD45RA-negative memory subsets. Each sorted subset replicate got 200 ng genomic DNA, 30,000 or so genomes. Libraries were prepared by immunoSEQ multiplex PCR; TCRdb keeps only in-frame clonotypes and omits some of them. This table holds roughly 2.6 million clones, roughly nine tenths found once. Concerning this clone: This specimen includes other DNA sequences encoding the same CDR3.

Sequencing was done on a sample of naive CD4+ T cells sorted from blood. The subset denotes: CD45RA+ positively selected. This receptor was obtained from a man aged 18 to 35 in good health. The chain combines TRBV5-4 with TRBJ2-1; 10 bases agree with TRBD2. The CDR3 sequence: CASSLGTSGNEQFF. The CDR3 DNA sequence: TGTGCCAGCAGCTTGGGGACTAGCGGCAATGAGCAGTTCTTC.